These 3 T cell receptor beta chains were all obtained from the same sample, sequenced in a study of blood T cell repertoires in COVID-19. Libraries were prepared by immunoSEQ multiplex PCR; TCRdb keeps only in-frame clonotypes and omits some of them. Of tens of thousands of clones detected, over 75% appear once; the ten largest clones hold approximately 9.5%. Sequencing was performed on peripheral blood. The source is a human donor in a cohort sampled during active COVID-19.

The chain links TRBV30 to TRBJ2-4; TRBD1 matches 7 bases. Looked up from germline, CDR1 is GTSNPN and CDR2 is SVGIG (reference sequence). V dropped 1 base and J dropped 10; count of bases not matched to a gene: 4. The CDR3 runs to 12 residues. The CDR3 loop is CAWSGQGGIQYF. CDR3 in DNA: TGTGCCTGGAGTGGACAGGGCGGTATTCAGTACTTC.

CDR3 loop: CASSFGGGSTQYF. Written as DNA, the CDR3 is TGTGCCAGCAGCTTTGGAGGGGGCAGTACGCAGTATTTT. The chain links TRBV7-6 to TRBJ2-3, with D perhaps TRBD1 (7 bases). The V end lost 3 bases, the J end lost 8 bases, and 12 bases lay between the germline ends. Germline values: CDR1 SGHVS, CDR2 FNYEAQ. This CDR3 has 13 amino acids.

The chain employs TRBV7-2 and TRBJ2-5; D might be TRBD1 (6 bases). Germline CDR1 reads SGHTA; CDR2 reads FQGNSA. The CDR3 contains 15 residues. V shed 1 base and J shed 8 bases, with 17 bases lying between them. In nucleotides, the CDR3 is TGTGCCAGCAGCTTAGAGACGACAGGCTTGGCTACCCAGTACTTC. It is translated as CASSLETTGLATQYF. The full variable domain, rest sourced from reference TRBV7-2 and TRBJ2-5, is GAGVSQSPSNKVTEKGKDVELRCDPISGHTALYWYRQSLGQGLEFLIYFQGNSAPDKSGLPSDRFSAERTGGSVSTLTIQRTQQEDSAVYLCASSLETTGLATQYFGPGTRLLVL.